The subject of this entry is one TCR beta chain. Authors' methods: Quantification of nucleated cells was approximated via reference gene primer amplification. TCRdb's table, derived via immunoSEQ multiplex PCR, lists solely in-frame clones and lacks some. That table gives V, J and clone size, and the DNA gave D and trimming. The repertoire holds some 100,000 clones, with roughly 90% as singletons. This entry belongs to a study of blood T cell repertoires in COVID-19. Turning to the study itself: From the United States, Italy and Spain came samples of acute and convalescent COVID-19. The analysed material was cDNA or gDNA that came from T cells, B-cell-depleted T cells, or PBMCs.

This CDR3 spans 16 amino acids. Germline trimming cut 0 bases from V and 6 bases from J; bases unmatched to any gene: 7. Germline lookup yields CDR1 SGHRS and CDR2 YFSETQ. Source material: peripheral blood. This sequence originates from a man between 65 and 85 years old with acute or convalescent COVID-19. The chain uses TRBV5-1 and TRBJ2-1, with 9 bases matching TRBD2. The CDR3 loop is CASSLGGAGGFNEQFF. CDR3 in DNA: TGCGCCAGCAGCTTGGGGGGAGCGGGGGGCTTCAATGAGCAGTTCTTC.